The next 11 T cell receptor beta chains were all read from a single sample in a study of cytomegalovirus exposure and HLA in healthy donors. The PCR ran on 60 Vbeta and 13 Jbeta primers. Sequenced by immunoSEQ multiplex PCR; TCRdb stores in-frame clones only, minus some. The sample includes around 90,000 clones, around three quarters of them seen just once. Sequencing input: PBMCs. These receptors were collected from a male donor in good health and CMV-seropositive.

Only a few counts were recorded for this clone. This chain uses TRBV6-6 with TRBJ2-3; D unresolved. Germline CDR1 is MNHNY and CDR2 is SVGAGI (reference sequence). The CDR3 consists of 12 residues. The V gene lost 4 bases and the J gene lost 2 bases, with 4 bases spanning the gap. CDR3 loop: CASSSYTDTQYF. The DNA for the CDR3 is TGTGCCAGCAGTTCCTACACAGATACGCAGTATTTT.

The gene calls are TRBV25-1 and TRBJ2-2; D possibly corresponds to TRBD1 (6 bases). This CDR3 has 15 residues. The V gene's germline CDR1 is MGHDK and CDR2 SYGVNS. The V and J ends lost 7 bases and 4 bases respectively, with 16 bases between them. Here the CDR3 reads CASTDSRDITGELFF. The CDR3 nucleotides read TGTGCCAGCACCGATTCCCGGGACATCACCGGGGAGCTGTTTTTT. The full variable domain, its missing parts supplied by reference TRBV25-1 and TRBJ2-2, is EADIYQTPRYLVIGTGKKITLECSQTMGHDKMYWYQQDPGMELHLIHYSYGVNSTEKGDLSSESTVSRIRTEHFPLTLESARPSHTSQYLCASTDSRDITGELFFGEGSRLTVL.

There are a few counts of this clone. The chain has TRBV4-1 and TRBJ1-2; 7 bases fit TRBD1. V was pared by 1 base and J by 5 bases, with 1 base of the junction left unmatched. This CDR3 is built from 13 residues. Germline V gives CDR1 MGHRA, CDR2 YSYEKL. This CDR3 is CASSQGRGYGYTF. CDR3 DNA: TGCGCCAGCAGCCAAGGCAGGGGGTATGGCTACACCTTC.

The V gene is TRBV6-5, the J gene TRBJ2-7; no clear D. Germline CDR1 reads MNHEY; CDR2 reads SVGAGI. The CDR3 runs to 13 residues. V was cut by 7 bases and J by 0 bases, with 10 bases left in between. CDR3 residues: CASTPPNSYEQYF. CDR3 DNA sequence: TGTGCCAGCACCCCTCCTAACTCCTACGAGCAGTACTTC.

Of note for this clone: Its ends do not fully match the called genes, so a read error is possible. The same CDR3 also results from other DNA sequences found in this sample. The chain links TRBV30 to TRBJ1-6, with 7 positions matching TRBD1. The CDR3 runs 14 residues. Germline CDR1 is GTSNPN and CDR2 is SVGIG (reference sequence). CDR3 sequence reads: CAWSEGQLNSPLHF. The DNA for the CDR3 is TGTGCCTGGAGTGAGGGACAGCTTAATTCCCCCCTCCACTTT.

This clone has only a few counts. Additional DNA sequences in this sample encode the identical CDR3. The chain couples TRBV5-1 to TRBJ1-1, with a weak D call TRBD1 (6 bases). This CDR3 has 14 residues. V shed 2 bases and J shed 4 bases, with 12 bases lying between them. CDR1 SGHRS and CDR2 YFSETQ come from the germline V gene. The CDR3 is CASSLGGAGTEAFF. The CDR3 coding sequence is TGCGCCAGCAGCTTAGGGGGGGCGGGCACTGAAGCTTTCTTT.

The rearrangement joins TRBV7-2 to TRBJ1-1; D is perhaps TRBD1 (6 bases). The CDR3 runs 13 residues. Germline CDR1 reads SGHTA; CDR2 reads FQGNSA. Trimming cost V 1 base and J 6 bases, with 9 bases left between them. The CDR3 DNA sequence: TGTGCCAGCAGCTTAGATAGGGGGTCTGAAGCTTTCTTT. Its protein product is CASSLDRGSEAFF. Full variable domain (rest looked up from reference TRBV7-2 and TRBJ1-1): GAGVSQSPSNKVTEKGKDVELRCDPISGHTALYWYRQSLGQGLEFLIYFQGNSAPDKSGLPSDRFSAERTGGSVSTLTIQRTQQEDSAVYLCASSLDRGSEAFFGQGTRLTVV.

The genes are TRBV6-5 and TRBJ2-2; maybe TRBD1 (5 bases). CDR3 length: 14 amino acids. V dropped 2 bases and J dropped 4 bases, with 8 bases sitting between them. The germline CDR1 and CDR2 sequences are MNHEY and SVGAGI. CDR3 protein: CASSYRRGTGELFF. The CDR3, as DNA: TGTGCCAGCAGTTACAGAAGGGGCACCGGGGAGCTGTTTTTT.

The chain uses TRBV20-1 and TRBJ2-7; no definite D call. The V gene lost 2 bases and the J gene lost 3 bases, with 5 bases spanning the gap. CDR1 and CDR2 (germline): DFQATT, SNEGSKA (reference sequence). This CDR3 region has 11 residues. The CDR3 reads CSARHSYEQYF. The CDR3 DNA reads TGCAGTGCTAGACACAGCTACGAGCAGTACTTC.

The CDR3 sequence is CSAKPLGENYGYTF. In DNA form, the CDR3 reads TGCAGCGCTAAACCGCTGGGAGAGAACTATGGCTACACCTTC. The rearrangement links TRBV29-1 to TRBJ1-2; D uncertain. The CDR3 is made up of 14 amino acids. V gave up 7 bases and J gave up 2 bases, with 17 bases separating them. CDR1 is SQVTM, CDR2 ANQGSEA, per germline.

V gene TRBV19 combines with J gene TRBJ1-2, with D perhaps matching TRBD1 (6 bases). V was pared by 1 base and J by 4 bases, with 16 bases between. This CDR3 has 16 amino acids. Germline V gene sequence: CDR1 LNHDA, CDR2 SQIVND (reference sequence). CDR3 protein: CASSIATGVHSYGYTF. The CDR3 bases are TGTGCCAGTAGTATAGCGACAGGTGTCCACAGCTATGGCTACACCTTC.